A single sample is the source of the 13 T cell receptor beta chains below, sequenced in a study of CD8+ T cells in alopecia areata. As to treatment: oral pan-JAK inhibitor, 5-10 mg twice daily. RNA extraction was followed by reverse transcription into cDNA, which acted as the sequencing template. The table came from immunoSEQ multiplex PCR; TCRdb's copy has only in-frame clones and leaves some out. Found here are under 150,000 clones, 53% of them singletons; the top ten hold 0.46%. The sequences come from CD4+ T cells sorted from blood, collected at week 4, from a patient treated with tofacitinib. The receptors were gathered from a human donor with alopecia areata.

This clone was seen only a few times. J is TRBJ2-3 and V is TRBV29-1; 11 bases line up with TRBD2. The trim removed 6 bases at V and 6 bases at J, leaving 5 bases unmatched. The CDR3 is 13 residues long. The germline gives CDR1 SQVTM, CDR2 ANQGSEA. CDR3 protein: CSVISGGADTQYF. CDR3 sequence (DNA): TGCAGCGTCATTAGCGGGGGGGCTGATACGCAGTATTTT.

This clone was seen only a few times. The chain joins TRBV6-6 to TRBJ1-2; D not certain. Germline values: CDR1 MNHNY, CDR2 SVGAGI (reference sequence). V dropped 2 bases and J dropped 0 bases, with 10 bases sitting between them. CDR3 size: 15 residues. The CDR3 region has the DNA TGTGCCAGCAGTTACGCAGGAACCGCTAACTATGGCTACACCTTC. Protein sequence: CASSYAGTANYGYTF.

This clone turned up a few times. The V gene is TRBV7-8, the J gene TRBJ2-7; D may match TRBD1 or TRBD2 (6 bases each). This CDR3 has 15 residues. CDR1 and CDR2 from the germline V gene are SGHVS and FQNEAQ. Trimming removed 5 bases at V and 0 bases at J, with 14 bases between. The CDR3 is CASSPGGRDSYEQYF. The CDR3 coding sequence is TGTGCCAGCAGCCCCGGGGGCAGGGACTCCTACGAGCAGTACTTC.

The gene calls are TRBV5-1 and TRBJ2-3; a weak D match, TRBD1 (6 bases). CDR1 and CDR2 from the germline V gene are SGHRS and YFSETQ. This CDR3 spans 14 amino acids. The V end was cut by 0 bases, the J end by 1 base, with 6 bases between. CDR3 sequence (DNA): TGCGCCAGCAGCTTGGCAGGGGGCACAGATACGCAGTATTTT. Amino acid sequence: CASSLAGGTDTQYF.

The rearrangement uses TRBV5-4 and TRBJ2-3; 7 bases map to TRBD2. Germline V gene lookup returns CDR1 SGHNT and CDR2 YYREEE (reference sequence). This CDR3 is 16 amino acids long. Trimming cost V 0 bases and J 0 bases; bases outside gene matches: 4. For the CDR3, the DNA is TGTGCCAGCAGCTTGGAACCGCGGGGGAGCACAGATACGCAGTATTTT. Translating it yields CASSLEPRGSTDTQYF.

This clone was seen more than once but under ten times. V and J are TRBV29-1 and TRBJ2-4; perhaps D is TRBD1 or TRBD2 (5 bases each). This CDR3 is built from 11 residues. Trimming took 5 bases from V and 6 from J, leaving 8 bases between them. Germline values: CDR1 SQVTM, CDR2 ANQGSEA. The CDR3: CSVSGTNIQYF. CDR3 DNA: TGCAGCGTTTCGGGGACAAACATTCAGTACTTC.

This chain uses TRBV7-9 with TRBJ1-1; 7 bases match TRBD1. Germline-derived CDR1 and CDR2 are SEHNR and FQNEAQ (reference sequence). The J segment lost 1 base and the V segment lost 5 bases, leaving 7 bases of the junction unmatched. The CDR3 consists of 15 residues. CDR3 nucleotides: TGTGCCAGCAGCATTACGACAGGGACGAACACTGAAGCTTTCTTT. It encodes CASSITTGTNTEAFF.

The gene calls are TRBV30 and TRBJ1-1; D not resolved. The CDR3 has 13 residues. Per germline, CDR1 GTSNPN and CDR2 SVGIG (reference sequence). Trimming removed 5 bases at V and 0 bases at J, with 10 bases between. The CDR3 sequence: CAWSSHLNTEAFF. The CDR3 nucleotides read TGTGCCTGGTCCAGCCACCTGAACACTGAAGCTTTCTTT. The full variable domain, with the rest looked up from reference TRBV30 and TRBJ1-1, is SQTIHQWPATLVQPVGSPLSLECTVEGTSNPNLYWYRQAAGRGLQLLFYSVGIGQISSEVPQNLSASRPQDRQFILSSKKLLLSDSGFYLCAWSSHLNTEAFFGQGTRLTVV.

The V gene is TRBV30, the J gene TRBJ2-1, with D perhaps matching TRBD2 (5 bases). V was cut by 4 bases and J by 8 bases, with 9 bases left in between. Per germline, CDR1 GTSNPN and CDR2 SVGIG (reference sequence). The CDR3 covers 11 residues. The chain's CDR3 is CAWKTSYEQFF. In DNA, the CDR3 is TGTGCCTGGAAAACTAGTTATGAGCAGTTCTTC.

The V call is TRBV10-3, the J call TRBJ1-3, with 8 bases that match TRBD1. The V segment lost 10 bases and the J segment 0 bases; nucleotides outside the gene matches: 5. Germline loops: CDR1 ENHRY, CDR2 SYGVKD. This CDR3 comprises 14 residues. The CDR3 DNA is TGTGCCAGGACAGGGAAAAGCTCTGGAAACACCATATATTTT. Translated: CARTGKSSGNTIYF.

A few counts support this clone. This rearrangement joins TRBV5-1 to TRBJ2-1; 11 bases are shared with TRBD2. CDR3 length: 17 residues. Trimming took 1 base from V and 9 from J; bases not matched to a gene: 12. Germline-derived CDR1 and CDR2 are SGHRS and YFSETQ. The CDR3 region has the DNA TGCGCCAGCAGCTTGACAGTAGCGGGAGGGCCGGGAGGTGAGCAGTTCTTC. This codes for CASSLTVAGGPGGEQFF.

The chain uses TRBV7-9 and TRBJ2-2, with a possible D match to TRBD1 (7 bases). The CDR3 loop spans 18 amino acids. V lost 0 bases and J lost 2, with 16 bases in between. The germline V gene encodes CDR1 SEHNR and CDR2 FQNEAQ (reference sequence). As DNA, the CDR3 is TGTGCCAGCAGCTTAGCATCGGGCGGGACAGATAACACCGGGGAGCTGTTTTTT. Protein sequence: CASSLASGGTDNTGELFF.

This rearrangement joins TRBV29-1 to TRBJ1-6, with 11 bases aligning to TRBD1. The CDR3 is 12 amino acids. Germline-derived CDR1 and CDR2 are SQVTM and ANQGSEA. V lost 7 bases to trimming and J lost 13 bases; unmatched junction nucleotides: 6. The CDR3 DNA follows: TGCAGCGCTTGGGACAGGGGGAACCCCCTCCACTTT. Amino acid sequence: CSAWDRGNPLHF.